Sequencing of this T cell receptor beta chain was carried out in a study of shared clonotypes between healthy human individuals. Regarding this clone: What it binds is unknown.

V was trimmed by 5 bases and J by 7 bases, leaving 11 bases between them. The CDR3 is made up of 13 amino acids. CDR1 and CDR2 (germline): MNHEY, SMNVEV (reference sequence). Around 220 ng DNA, tens of thousands of T cell genomes, went into each sorted-subset replicate PCR. Sequencing used immunoSEQ multiplex PCR; TCRdb keeps in-frame clones, though not all of them. The data contain over 1.5 million clones, around 98% of them singletons. General study results and limits: Non-shared clonotypes were found to have lower generation probabilities than the clonotypes that were shared by all four of the sorted-subset donors.

Memory CD4+ cells were the fraction left after CD45RA+ naive selection. The sample was naive CD4+ T cells sorted from blood. Subset indicated: CD45RA+ positively selected. The chain carries TRBV27 and TRBJ2-2; either TRBD1 or TRBD2 may supply D (5 bases each). The sequence was collected from a man younger than 40 in good health. This CDR3 reads CASSPERGGELFF. The CDR3 nucleotides are TGTGCCAGCAGTCCGGAGAGGGGCGGGGAGCTGTTTTTT.